This entry lists 20 T cell receptor beta chains sequenced from one sample in a study of monozygotic twins with inflammatory bowel disease. TCRdb reprocessed the 5' RACE reads and stores each CDR3 protein as one record, lacking DNA. The table lists around 230,000 distinct CDR3 sequences. The sequenced material came from blood. The receptors were gathered from a human donor with ulcerative colitis or Crohn's disease, or a healthy co-twin of an affected twin (not recorded which).

The chain carries TRBV24-1 and TRBJ2-1; TCRdb selects TRBD2, and the lack of DNA leaves this call unchecked. CDR3 length: 14 amino acids. CDR1 is KGHDR and CDR2 is SFDVKD in the germline V gene. The CDR3 loop reads CATSESNRPSITFF.

V gene TRBV7-8 combines with J gene TRBJ1-2; TCRdb's D call of TRBD1 is untestable without DNA. This CDR3 has 14 residues. Germline loops: CDR1 SGHVS, CDR2 FQNEAQ. This chain's CDR3 is CASSRNRALGGYTF.

V gene TRBV10-3 combines with J gene TRBJ2-3; TCRdb outputs TRBD1, but without DNA this stays unchecked. The CDR3 is 18 residues long. In germline, CDR1 is ENHRY, CDR2 SYGVKD. The CDR3 region is CAIGGRGVLSSSTDTQYF.

This CDR3 reads CASSLGDGEPQHF. The V and J genes are TRBV5-1 and TRBJ1-5; TCRdb proposes TRBD1, but this gene call is untestable without DNA. The CDR3 sequence is 13 residues long. Germline lookup yields CDR1 SGHRS and CDR2 YFSETQ.

The chain recombines TRBV7-9 with TRBJ2-7; absent DNA, TCRdb's TRBD1 call cannot be checked. The CDR3 has 16 residues. Germline values: CDR1 SEHNR, CDR2 FQNEAQ (reference sequence). The chain's CDR3 is CASSSTSGQVSYEQYF.

The chain is built from TRBV5-1 and TRBJ2-3; TCRdb returns TRBD1, unconfirmable since there is no DNA. Germline CDR1 and CDR2: SGHRS and YFSETQ. The CDR3 is 16 residues long. CDR3 region: CASSLVFAGGPDTQYF.

This rearrangement joins TRBV19 to TRBJ1-2; TCRdb's D call of TRBD1 is untestable without DNA. The CDR3 covers 14 residues. CDR1 and CDR2 from the germline V gene are LNHDA and SQIVND (reference sequence). The chain's CDR3 is CASSTPDRDHGYTF.

V usage is TRBV5-4 and J usage is TRBJ2-3; the D gene TCRdb calls, TRBD1, cannot be checked with no DNA. CDR1 is SGHNT, CDR2 YYREEE, per germline (reference sequence). This CDR3 is built from 16 residues. The CDR3 spells CASTPGGDRVADTQYF.

The chain couples TRBV20-1 to TRBJ2-1; TCRdb's D call, TRBD2, is unchecked because there is no DNA. The CDR3 totals 14 residues. Germline V lookup: CDR1 DFQATT, CDR2 SNEGSKA (reference sequence). CDR3 sequence reads: CSAVTSGGSNEQFF.

The rearrangement links TRBV7-9 to TRBJ2-3. Germline V gives CDR1 SEHNR, CDR2 FQNEAQ (reference sequence). The CDR3 has 16 amino acids. The CDR3 sequence: CASSLYAQLSTDTQYF. Combining the CDR3 with reference TRBV7-9 and TRBJ2-3 gives the whole variable domain DTGVSQNPRHKITKRGQNVTFRCDPISEHNRLYWYRQTLGQGPEFLTYFQNEAQLEKSRLLSDRFSAERPKGSFSTLEIQRTEQGDSAMYLCASSLYAQLSTDTQYFGPGTRLTVL.

This rearrangement joins TRBV18 to TRBJ1-1; TCRdb's D call of TRBD1 is untestable without DNA. This CDR3 comprises 17 residues. CDR1 and CDR2 from the germline V gene are KGHSH and LQKENI. The CDR3 spells CASSLPQSRTWGTEAFF.

This chain uses TRBV27 with TRBJ1-4. From germline, CDR1 is MNHEY and CDR2 SMNVEV (reference sequence). The CDR3 has 14 residues. The CDR3 spells CASSPRGLWEKLFF.

The V and J genes are TRBV12-3 or TRBV12-4 and TRBJ2-7; lacking DNA, the TRBD1 call made by TCRdb goes unchecked. This CDR3 contains 11 residues. This chain's CDR3 is CASTQGREQYF.

This rearrangement joins TRBV12-3 or TRBV12-4 to TRBJ1-1; lacking DNA, the TRBD1 call made by TCRdb goes unchecked. This CDR3 has 15 residues. CDR3 sequence reads: CASSRGTAMNTEAFF.

The chain uses TRBV15 and TRBJ2-5; TCRdb designates TRBD1, a call that cannot be tested without DNA. In germline, CDR1 is LNHNV, CDR2 YYDKDF (reference sequence). The CDR3 spans 14 residues. The CDR3 is CATSRAGGRETQYF.

Here the CDR3 reads CASSPRLTGIETQYF. This chain joins TRBV3-1 and TRBJ2-5; without DNA, the TCRdb call of TRBD1 cannot be checked. From germline, CDR1 is LGHDT and CDR2 YNNKEL (reference sequence). CDR3 length equals 15 residues.

The V and J genes are TRBV2 and TRBJ2-7. This CDR3 is built from 12 residues. Germline CDR1 and CDR2: SNHLY and FYNNEI. The CDR3 here is CASSVSSYEQYF.

The V and J genes are TRBV12-3 or TRBV12-4 and TRBJ2-1; the D gene TCRdb calls, TRBD1, cannot be checked with no DNA. CDR3 length: 14 residues. This CDR3 reads CASSFGQTYNEQFF.

J is TRBJ1-3 and V is TRBV7-9; TCRdb's D gene call, TRBD1, goes unchecked for lack of DNA. Per germline, CDR1 SEHNR and CDR2 FQNEAQ (reference sequence). The CDR3 consists of 15 residues. The CDR3 sequence is CASSLRGQVGNTIYF.

The chain combines TRBV5-4 with TRBJ1-4. CDR3 length: 15 residues. Germline assignment: CDR1 SGHNT and CDR2 YYREEE (reference sequence). CDR3 protein: CASSPRGGSNEKLFF.